This T cell receptor (beta chain) comes out of a study of blood T cell repertoires in COVID-19. Study-level information: From T cells, B-cell-depleted T cells, or PBMCs came the material, which was cDNA or gDNA.

Per the original methods: Scientists estimated how many nucleated cells there were by amplifying reference gene primers. Assay: immunoSEQ multiplex PCR; the TCRdb copy retains only in-frame clones and omits some. That table furnishes V, J and clone size, whereas the DNA furnished D and trimming. The sample holds about 260,000 clones, around 87% seen once. Germline CDR1 is SGHRS and CDR2 is YFSETQ. This CDR3 has 15 residues. The trim removed 0 bases at V and 8 bases at J, leaving 7 bases unmatched. The receptor's source is a woman in her fifties or sixties with acute or convalescent COVID-19. What was sequenced was peripheral blood. V usage is TRBV5-1 and J usage is TRBJ2-1, with 8 bases identical to TRBD2. The CDR3 DNA reads as TGCGCCAGCAGCTTGGCGGGAGGGCCATGGGATGAGCAGTTCTTC. Protein product: CASSLAGGPWDEQFF. The full variable domain, its missing parts supplied by reference TRBV5-1 and TRBJ2-1, is KAGVTQTPRYLIKTRGQQVTLSCSPISGHRSVSWYQQTPGQGLQFLFEYFSETQRNKGNFPGRFSGRQFSNSRSEMNVSTLELGDSALYLCASSLAGGPWDEQFFGPGTRLTVL.